The present entry profiles one TCR beta chain with its context. This record belongs to a study of blood T cell repertoires in COVID-19. Study overall: PBMCs, B-cell-depleted T cells, or T cells provided the cDNA or gDNA that made up the material.

Authors' analysis steps: Amplified reference gene primers provided the basis for estimating nucleated cell counts. Profiled with immunoSEQ multiplex PCR; TCRdb holds only in-frame clones, not every one. That table is the source of V, J and clone size, and D and trimming were worked out from the DNA. This table has 94,000 or so clones, 85% to 90% appearing once. The CDR3 covers 16 residues. Germline V gene data show CDR1 as MNHEY and CDR2 as SVGEGT. V lost 2 bases, J lost 3 bases, and 6 bases stayed unmatched. This sequence was found in a woman aged 70-85 years with acute or convalescent COVID-19. Specimen: peripheral blood. The chain recombines TRBV6-2 or TRBV6-3 with TRBJ1-5; TRBD1 agrees at 8 bases. The DNA of the CDR3 is TGTGCCAGCAGTTACCGAGGGACAGGCCCCAATCAGCCCCAGCATTTT. This gives the protein CASSYRGTGPNQPQHF.